Listed below are T cell receptor beta chains from one sample, sequenced in a study of shared clonotypes between healthy human individuals. Clones were read by immunoSEQ multiplex PCR, and TCRdb kept only the in-frame ones, dropping some. In the table there are around 690,000 clones, roughly 87% of which are singletons. Sequencing input: memory CD8+ T cells from PBMCs. Every receptor here comes from a man younger than 30 in good health. Some clones in this sample may be carry-over from other donors' samples. Both conserved end residues are part of each CDR3. Fields, in order: clone size, V gene, D gene, J gene, CDR3 DNA, CDR3 protein. The D gene is left open where the match is weak. The size of a clone is reported for some rows only, either as once, few or many, or as a class for expanded clones.

>NA|TRBV30|TRBD2|TRBJ2-5
TGTGCCTGGGCGAGAGCTAGCGGGACAGAGACCCAGTACTTC
CAWARASGTETQYF
>NA|TRBV11-3|NA|TRBJ1-3
TGTGCCAGCAGCTTAGGTGGGGAAGGCTCGGTCGGAAACACCATATATTTT
CASSLGGEGSVGNTIYF
>NA|TRBV7-9|NA|TRBJ2-2
TGTGCCAGCAGCCCCCGGAAGGGGACGAACACCGGGGAGCTGTTTTTT
CASSPRKGTNTGELFF
>NA|TRBV5-1|TRBD1|TRBJ2-6
TGCGCCAGCAGCTCAGACACAGGGGTGATGGGGGCCAACGTCCTGACTTTC
CASSSDTGVMGANVLTF
>NA|TRBV30|NA|TRBJ1-5
TGTGCCTGGAGTGTCCCGGGGAGCGGTAATCAGCCCCAGCATTTT
CAWSVPGSGNQPQHF
>NA|TRBV11-2|NA|TRBJ2-7
TGTGCCAGCAGCTTTGGGGGCTCCTACGAGCAGTACTTC
CASSFGGSYEQYF
>NA|TRBV5-1|TRBD1|TRBJ1-2
TGCGCCAGCAGCTTCACAGGGGGCATGGAAATCGGCTATGGCTACACCTTC
CASSFTGGMEIGYGYTF
>NA|TRBV5-6|NA|TRBJ1-1
TGTGCCAGCAGCTTGGGGGGAAACACTGAAGCTTTCTTT
CASSLGGNTEAFF
>NA|TRBV6-1|TRBD1|TRBJ2-7
TGTGCCAGCAGTGAGACAACAGGGGGCGAAACCTACGAGCAGTACTTC
CASSETTGGETYEQYF
>few|TRBV13|NA|TRBJ1-2
TGTGCCAGCAGCCCCTATGGGGAGGCCGGGGATTTTGGGGGGGAAAGAGATGGCTACACCTTC
CASSPYGEAGDFGGERDGYTF
>NA|TRBV9|TRBD2|TRBJ2-1
TGTGCCAGCAGCGTAGCTACGGGGAGGGGCACTAGCGCCCCCGACAATGAGCAGTTCTTC
CASSVATGRGTSAPDNEQFF
>NA|TRBV11-2|TRBD1|TRBJ1-6
TGTGCCAGCACCCTCATGAAGGACAGGGGTACAGGCCTCCACTTT
CASTLMKDRGTGLHF
>NA|TRBV2|NA|TRBJ2-7
TGTGCCGGGGGGGGCCCCCGCGATTCCTACGAGCAGTACTTC
CAGGGPRDSYEQYF
>NA|TRBV7-9|TRBD2|TRBJ2-3
TGTGCCAGCAGCTTGGCCGGGGGGGCAGATACGCAGTATTTT
CASSLAGGADTQYF
>NA|TRBV4-3|NA|TRBJ2-3
TGCGCCAGCAGCCAAGGCCCCTCCGGCCTAGAAGGCGACACAGATACGCAGTATTTT
CASSQGPSGLEGDTDTQYF
>NA|TRBV6-4|NA|TRBJ1-5
TGTGCCAGCAGTGGTCGGGGACCAATGGTAGGGCAGCCCCAGCATTTT
CASSGRGPMVGQPQHF
>once|TRBV7-9|TRBD1|TRBJ1-2
TGTGCCAGCAGCTTGAGACAGGGGCGGGACTATGGCTACACCTTC
CASSLRQGRDYGYTF
>NA|TRBV2|TRBD2|TRBJ2-7
TGTGCCGGGGGGACTAGCGGGCCGACCTACGAGCAGTACTTC
CAGGTSGPTYEQYF
>NA|TRBV29-1|NA|TRBJ2-7
TGCAGCGTTGACAGGGGCTACCCCTACGAGCAGTACTTC
CSVDRGYPYEQYF
>NA|TRBV7-9|NA|TRBJ2-7
TGTGCCAGCAGCTTTTCTCGGGGTAGCTCCTACGAGCAGTACTTC
CASSFSRGSSYEQYF
>NA|TRBV19|NA|TRBJ1-1
TGTGCCAGTAGTATACTGGTCGGGGGGTACACTGAAGCTTTCTTT
CASSILVGGYTEAFF
>NA|TRBV9|TRBD1|TRBJ2-5
TGTGCCAGCAGCCTAGGGGTGGGACAGGTAGGAGAGACCCAGTACTTC
CASSLGVGQVGETQYF
>NA|TRBV11-2|TRBD2|TRBJ2-1
TGTGCCAGCAGCCCACCGGGACTAGCGTACAATGAGCAGTTCTTC
CASSPPGLAYNEQFF
>NA|TRBV9|NA|TRBJ2-3
TGTGCCAGCAGCGATAGAAGCGGATCCGGGGATACGCAGTATTTT
CASSDRSGSGDTQYF
>NA|TRBV6-6|TRBD2|TRBJ2-5
TGTGCCGTACGGGGAGGGGAGACCCAGTACTTC
CAVRGGETQYF
>NA|TRBV21-1|NA|TRBJ2-7
TGTGCCAGCAGGGCCGACAGGTCTAGCTCCTACGAGCAGTACTTC
CASRADRSSSYEQYF
>NA|TRBV27|TRBD1|TRBJ2-1
TGTGCCAGCAGTTTAGGGACAGGGGGCTGGAATGAGCAGTTCTTC
CASSLGTGGWNEQFF
>NA|TRBV27|TRBD2|TRBJ2-7
TGTGCCAGCAGCCCAACGATACCGATTAGCGGGAGTAGCTACGAGCAGTACTTC
CASSPTIPISGSSYEQYF